These 11 T cell receptor beta chains share one sample of origin, sequenced in a study of PD-L1 blockade in urothelial cancer. Described time point: pretreatment peripheral blood. Some clones are missing from TCRdb's copy, which holds only in-frame ones; the method was immunoSEQ multiplex PCR. The sample holds more than 55,000 clones, around 81% seen once. Sample: PBMCs, taken around atezolizumab (anti-PD-L1) treatment. Receptors were obtained from a man in his sixties or seventies with urothelial cancer.

CDR3 DNA sequence: TGTGCCAGCAGCTTTGGGCAGGGTCGGGTGGGCACTGAAGCTTTCTTT. Its translation is CASSFGQGRVGTEAFF. The chain recombines TRBV5-4 with TRBJ1-1; possible D gene TRBD1, 5 bases. Germline assignment: CDR1 SGHNT and CDR2 YYREEE (reference sequence). V was trimmed by 2 bases and J by 4 bases, leaving 18 bases between them. The CDR3 is 16 amino acids.

The chain joins TRBV11-3 to TRBJ2-1; 10 nucleotides line up with TRBD1. This CDR3 region has 14 residues. Germline loops: CDR1 SGHNT, CDR2 YENEEA. The ends lost 3 bases at V and 5 bases at J; junction bases unmatched: 1. CDR3 bases: TGTGCCAGCAGCTTGGACAGGGGGGACAATGAGCAGTTCTTC. This encodes CASSLDRGDNEQFF.

This chain links TRBV5-6 with TRBJ2-7; 8 bases map to TRBD2. The germline V gene encodes CDR1 SGHDT and CDR2 YYEEEE. The CDR3 totals 15 residues. Germline trimming cut 2 bases from V and 7 bases from J; bases unmatched to any gene: 11. The CDR3 DNA is TGTGCCAGCAGCTTTGGTAGCGGGGACTCGGGGGAGCAGTACTTC. This translates into CASSFGSGDSGEQYF.

The V call is TRBV5-1, the J call TRBJ2-7, with 7 bases identical to TRBD1. The J segment lost 2 bases and the V segment lost 2 bases, leaving 7 bases of the junction unmatched. Germline lookup yields CDR1 SGHRS and CDR2 YFSETQ. The CDR3 is made up of 15 amino acids. The CDR3 region is CASSFIGTETYEQYF. In nucleotides, the CDR3 is TGCGCCAGCAGCTTTATTGGGACAGAGACCTACGAGCAGTACTTC.

The V gene is TRBV5-1, the J gene TRBJ2-7, with 8 bases lining up with TRBD2. J gave up 3 bases and V 6 bases, and 14 bases lay outside the gene matches. The CDR3 covers 16 residues. The germline gives CDR1 SGHRS, CDR2 YFSETQ. For the CDR3, the DNA is TGCGCCAGCACCCCTGGGGGGGCGGGGGGTTTCTACGAGCAGTACTTC. It yields the protein CASTPGGAGGFYEQYF. Based on the CDR3 plus reference TRBV5-1 and TRBJ2-7, the full variable domain is KAGVTQTPRYLIKTRGQQVTLSCSPISGHRSVSWYQQTPGQGLQFLFEYFSETQRNKGNFPGRFSGRQFSNSRSEMNVSTLELGDSALYLCASTPGGAGGFYEQYFGPGTRLTVT.

CDR3 DNA sequence: TGTGCCAGCAGCTTAGGATGGGCGGGGGAGACCCAGTACTTC. The encoded protein is CASSLGWAGETQYF. The chain uses TRBV7-8 and TRBJ2-5, with a possible D match to TRBD2 (6 bases). Trimming removed 1 base from V and 5 bases from J, with 11 bases in between. The CDR3 runs to 14 residues. The germline V gene encodes CDR1 SGHVS and CDR2 FQNEAQ.

The V and J genes are TRBV7-8 and TRBJ1-5, with 8 bases lining up with TRBD1. Germline loops: CDR1 SGHVS, CDR2 FQNEAQ. This CDR3 spans 16 amino acids. With 4 bases clipped from V and 4 bases from J, the junction kept 9 bases outside the gene matches. The CDR3 nucleotides are TGTGCCAGCAGCTCGCAGAAGGGACAGGAAAATCAGCCCCAGCATTTT. This encodes CASSSQKGQENQPQHF.

This clone is a singleton in its sample. V and J are TRBV18 and TRBJ2-7, with 8 bases aligning to TRBD1. CDR3 length equals 16 residues. The ends lost 6 bases at V and 1 base at J; junction bases unmatched: 11. Germline V gives CDR1 KGHSH, CDR2 LQKENI. The CDR3 spells CASSSISGTGSYEQYF. CDR3 coding DNA: TGTGCCAGCTCGTCAATTTCCGGGACAGGTTCCTACGAGCAGTACTTC.

V gene TRBV5-5 combines with J gene TRBJ2-1; TRBD1 aligns across 7 bases. The V and J ends lost 4 bases and 1 base, in that order; junction bases with no gene match: 5. Germline V lookup: CDR1 SGHKS, CDR2 YYEKEE (reference sequence). This CDR3 region has 15 residues. CDR3 in DNA: TGTGCCAGCAGCCAATACAGGGGTTCCTACAATGAGCAGTTCTTC. Its protein product is CASSQYRGSYNEQFF.

The chain recombines TRBV6-5 with TRBJ2-5; TRBD1 is a possible D gene (5 bases). Trimming stripped 5 bases from V and 5 bases from J, with 18 bases between. The CDR3 sequence is 15 residues long. Germline-derived CDR1 and CDR2 are MNHEY and SVGAGI. As DNA, the CDR3 is TGTGCCAGCAGTCTACGGACAACGGTGGACGAGACCCAGTACTTC. Translated: CASSLRTTVDETQYF.

V and J are TRBV4-2 and TRBJ1-2, with a tentative D call TRBD1 (5 bases). Germline CDR1 reads LGHNA; CDR2 reads YNFKEQ. Trimming pared 1 base from V and 2 bases from J, leaving 11 bases between. The length of the CDR3 is 15 residues. The CDR3 region has the DNA TGTGCCAGCAGCCAAGCAGGGATGCCGAACTATGGCTACACCTTC. Its protein is CASSQAGMPNYGYTF.